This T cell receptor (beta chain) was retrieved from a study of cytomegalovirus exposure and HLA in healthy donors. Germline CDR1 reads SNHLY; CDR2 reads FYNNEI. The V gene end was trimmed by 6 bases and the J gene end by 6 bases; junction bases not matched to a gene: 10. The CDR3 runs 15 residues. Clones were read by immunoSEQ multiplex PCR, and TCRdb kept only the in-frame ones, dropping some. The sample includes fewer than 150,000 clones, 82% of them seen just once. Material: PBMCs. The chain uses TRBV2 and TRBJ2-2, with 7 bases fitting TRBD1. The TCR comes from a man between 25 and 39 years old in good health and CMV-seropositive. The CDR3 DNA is TGTGCCAGCAGAACCGACAGGGTTAGGGCCGGGGAGCTGTTTTTT. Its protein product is CASRTDRVRAGELFF.